This T cell receptor beta chain was recorded in a study of regulatory T cells in long-lasting Graves disease. Overall study results and limits: TRBV28, TRBJ1-2 and TRBJ2-5 emerged as the favored segments in persistent disease. TCR diversity was lower in persistent Graves' patients (versus newly diagnosed ones).

The CDR3 loop spans 13 amino acids. CDR1 MNHEY and CDR2 SMNVEV come from the germline V gene (reference sequence). Note on this clonotype: Its antigen remains unidentified. Just one base apart from a much larger clone, this may be a read error.

Combining iRepertoire HTBI primers with Arm-PCR of CDR3 regions, the authors built TCR beta libraries. TCRdb itself ran the multiplex PCR reads through MiXCR, one entry per CDR3 protein. The sample carries around 400,000 distinct CDR3 sequences, 20% to 25% recorded once. The time point here: persistent/refractory GD, antithyroid drugs over 5 years with positive TRAb. Extracted RNA from PBMCs served as the source of the TCR library. The chain recombines TRBV27 with TRBJ1-1; D ambiguous. Specimen: peripheral blood mononuclear cells (PBMCs), collected when the disease was refractory, from a patient treated with antithyroid drugs. The clonotype comes from a female donor with Graves disease. The CDR3 sequence: CTSSFADSTEAFF. The CDR3 DNA reads TGTACCAGCAGTTTTGCAGATTCCACTGAAGCTTTCTTT.